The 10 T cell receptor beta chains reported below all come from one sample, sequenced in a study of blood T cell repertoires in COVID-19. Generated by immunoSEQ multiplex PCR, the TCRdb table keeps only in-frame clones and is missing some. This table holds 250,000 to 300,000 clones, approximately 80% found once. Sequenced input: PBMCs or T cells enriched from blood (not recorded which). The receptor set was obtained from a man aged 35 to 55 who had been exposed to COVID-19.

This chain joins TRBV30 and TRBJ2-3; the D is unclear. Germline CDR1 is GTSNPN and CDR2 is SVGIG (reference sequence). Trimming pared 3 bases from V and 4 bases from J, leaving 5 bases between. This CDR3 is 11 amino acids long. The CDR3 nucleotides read TGTGCCTGGAGGGCGGCAGATACGCAGTATTTT. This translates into CAWRAADTQYF.

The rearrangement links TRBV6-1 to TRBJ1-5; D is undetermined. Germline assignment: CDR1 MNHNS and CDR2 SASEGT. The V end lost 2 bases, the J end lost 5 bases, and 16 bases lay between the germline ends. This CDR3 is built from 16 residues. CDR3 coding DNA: TGTGCCAGCAGTGAATGGAGGACGGAAACCTATCAGCCCCAGCATTTT. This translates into CASSEWRTETYQPQHF.

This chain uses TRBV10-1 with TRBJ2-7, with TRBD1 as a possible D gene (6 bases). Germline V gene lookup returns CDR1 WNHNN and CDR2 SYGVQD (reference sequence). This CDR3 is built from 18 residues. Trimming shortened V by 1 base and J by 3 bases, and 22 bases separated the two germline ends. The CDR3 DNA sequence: TGCGCCAGCAGTGAGTTTGGGGGATTACGGGACACAAGCTACGAGCAGTACTTC. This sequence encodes CASSEFGGLRDTSYEQYF.

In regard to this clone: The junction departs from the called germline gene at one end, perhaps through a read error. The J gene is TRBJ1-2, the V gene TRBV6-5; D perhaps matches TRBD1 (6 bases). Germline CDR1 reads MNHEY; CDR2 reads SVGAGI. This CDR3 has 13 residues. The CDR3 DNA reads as TGTGCGAGCACGGCAGGGGTCTCTTTCGGCTACACCTTC. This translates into CASTAGVSFGYTF.

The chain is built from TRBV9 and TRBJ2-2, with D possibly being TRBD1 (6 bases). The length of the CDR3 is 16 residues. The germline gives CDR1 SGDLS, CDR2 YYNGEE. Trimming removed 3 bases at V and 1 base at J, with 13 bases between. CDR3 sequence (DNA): TGTGCCAGCAGCGAAGGTTTAGGGGGGAACACCGGGGAGCTGTTTTTT. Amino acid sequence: CASSEGLGGNTGELFF.

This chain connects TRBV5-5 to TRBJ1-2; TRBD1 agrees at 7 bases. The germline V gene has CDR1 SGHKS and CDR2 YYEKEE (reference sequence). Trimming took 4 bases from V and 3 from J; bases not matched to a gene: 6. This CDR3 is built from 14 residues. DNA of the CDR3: TGTGCCAGCAGCAGCTGGACAGGCGACTATGGCTACACCTTC. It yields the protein CASSSWTGDYGYTF.

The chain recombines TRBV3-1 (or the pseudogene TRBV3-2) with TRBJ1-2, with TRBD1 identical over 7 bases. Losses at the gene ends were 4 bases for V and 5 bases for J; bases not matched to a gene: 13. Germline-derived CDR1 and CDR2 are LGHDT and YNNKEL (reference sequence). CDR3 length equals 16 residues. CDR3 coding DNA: TGTGCCAGCAGCCCCCGGGCCGAGACAGGGCTTTATGGCTACACCTTC. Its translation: CASSPRAETGLYGYTF.

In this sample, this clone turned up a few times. The CDR3 DNA reads as TGTGCCAGCAGTCGGGAGGGGAATCAGCCCCAGCATTTT. Translated: CASSREGNQPQHF. The V call is TRBV2, the J call TRBJ1-5, with D maybe TRBD1 (5 bases). The CDR3 runs to 13 residues. CDR1 and CDR2 from the germline V gene are SNHLY and FYNNEI. The V and J ends lost 5 bases and 4 bases respectively, with 9 bases between them.

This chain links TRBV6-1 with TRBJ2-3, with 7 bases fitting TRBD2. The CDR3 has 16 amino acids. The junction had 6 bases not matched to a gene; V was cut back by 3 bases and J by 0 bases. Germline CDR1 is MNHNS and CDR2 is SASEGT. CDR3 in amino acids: CASSDLAETSTDTQYF. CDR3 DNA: TGTGCCAGCAGTGACCTAGCGGAGACTAGCACAGATACGCAGTATTTT.

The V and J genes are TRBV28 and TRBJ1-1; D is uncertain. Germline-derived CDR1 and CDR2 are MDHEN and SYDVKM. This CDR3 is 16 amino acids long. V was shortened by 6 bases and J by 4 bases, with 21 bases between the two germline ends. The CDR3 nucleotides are TGTGCCAGCAGAATGGGCGTGGGTATGGGGAGCACTGAAGCTTTCTTT. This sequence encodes CASRMGVGMGSTEAFF.